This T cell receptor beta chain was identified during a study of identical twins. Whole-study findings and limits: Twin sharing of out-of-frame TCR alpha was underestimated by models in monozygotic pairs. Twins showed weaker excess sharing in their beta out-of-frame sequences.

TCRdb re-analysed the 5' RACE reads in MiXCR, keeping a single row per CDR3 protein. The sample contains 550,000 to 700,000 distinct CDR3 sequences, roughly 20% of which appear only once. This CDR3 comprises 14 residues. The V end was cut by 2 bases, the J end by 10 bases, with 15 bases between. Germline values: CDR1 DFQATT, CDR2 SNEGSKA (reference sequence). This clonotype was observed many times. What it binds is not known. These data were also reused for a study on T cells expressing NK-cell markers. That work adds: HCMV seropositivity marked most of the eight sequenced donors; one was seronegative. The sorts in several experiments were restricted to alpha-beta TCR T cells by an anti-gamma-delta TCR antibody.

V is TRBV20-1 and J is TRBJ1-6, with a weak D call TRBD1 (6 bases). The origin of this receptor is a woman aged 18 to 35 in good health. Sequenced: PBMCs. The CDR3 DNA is TGCAGTGCTAGATCGAAGGGGGGGAACTCACCCCTCCACTTT. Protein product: CSARSKGGNSPLHF.